This T cell receptor (beta chain) emerged from a study of blood T cell repertoires in COVID-19. Study-level information: Acute and convalescent COVID-19 specimens originated in the United States, Italy and Spain. From T cells, B-cell-depleted T cells, or PBMCs came the material, which was cDNA or gDNA.

The CDR3 runs to 13 residues. Trimming took 5 bases from V and 5 from J; bases not matched to a gene: 2. CDR1 ENHRY and CDR2 SYGVKD come from the germline V gene. This clone occurred once. Only in-frame clones appear in the TCRdb table, and some are missing; sequencing was by immunoSEQ multiplex PCR. The data contain about 83,000 clones, roughly 83% of them singletons. Source material: peripheral blood. The chain has TRBV10-3 and TRBJ1-5; the match to TRBD1 covers 8 bases. The TCR originated in a man in his fifties with active COVID-19. Here the CDR3 reads CAISPGQDQPQHF. For the CDR3, the DNA is TGTGCCATCAGTCCGGGACAGGATCAGCCCCAGCATTTT.